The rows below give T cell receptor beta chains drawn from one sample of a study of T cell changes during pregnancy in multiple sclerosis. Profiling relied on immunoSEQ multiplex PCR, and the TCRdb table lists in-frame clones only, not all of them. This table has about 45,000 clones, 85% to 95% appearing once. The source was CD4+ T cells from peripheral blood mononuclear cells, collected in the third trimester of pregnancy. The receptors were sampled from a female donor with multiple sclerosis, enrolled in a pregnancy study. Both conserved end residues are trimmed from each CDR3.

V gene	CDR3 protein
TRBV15	ATSPSGVALAKNIQY
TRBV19	ASSIESIQGNSPLH
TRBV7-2	ASSYVGSFNEAF
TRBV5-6	ASSEGRWEGAF
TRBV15	ATSRGGSGISHEQY
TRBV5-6	ASSLLLNTEAF
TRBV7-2	ASSLGAGSGTQY
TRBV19	ASSSRGQLYEQY
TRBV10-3	AISGGHSSYEQY
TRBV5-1	AASRTGSVNTGELF
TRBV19	ASSTKSGRANNVLT
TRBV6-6	ASSYSRARSSYEQY
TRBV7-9	ASSLGSGPSTDTQY
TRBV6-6	ASREGASGTHEQF
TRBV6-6	ASTYRTSGRSYEQY
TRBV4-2	ASSQETAGYNEQF
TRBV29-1	SVERTSGRSNEQF
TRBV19	ASNTQGVNYGYT
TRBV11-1	ASSSRGGQVYNEQF
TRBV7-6	ASSLVPSQGGQETQY
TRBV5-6	ASRPTGKNTEAF
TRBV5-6	ASSSSRDIRDTEAF
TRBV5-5	ASSLGLAGGYYEQY
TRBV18	ASSGQATGELF
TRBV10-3	AISQILQGMGGNQPQH
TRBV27	ASSLQLAVYNEQF
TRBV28	ASSPGQWEQY
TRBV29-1	SLERGETQY
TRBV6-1	ASRVAGTSGSEQY
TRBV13	ASSPHRAYEQY
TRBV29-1	SVQLAGGLRSYNEQF
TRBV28	ASSLGQKNTEAF
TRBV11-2	ASSLERGSYEQY
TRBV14	ASSQGGRAFEQY
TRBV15	ATSIGVGQF
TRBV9	ASSVGGSHNEQF
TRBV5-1	ASSLEPSVETQY
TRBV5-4	ASSLDSRSARVGETQY
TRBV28	ASSFGPYNEQF
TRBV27	ASRGTGRTDTQY
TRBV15	ATSRDLAGVGNEQF
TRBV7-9	ASSPPGQWETQY